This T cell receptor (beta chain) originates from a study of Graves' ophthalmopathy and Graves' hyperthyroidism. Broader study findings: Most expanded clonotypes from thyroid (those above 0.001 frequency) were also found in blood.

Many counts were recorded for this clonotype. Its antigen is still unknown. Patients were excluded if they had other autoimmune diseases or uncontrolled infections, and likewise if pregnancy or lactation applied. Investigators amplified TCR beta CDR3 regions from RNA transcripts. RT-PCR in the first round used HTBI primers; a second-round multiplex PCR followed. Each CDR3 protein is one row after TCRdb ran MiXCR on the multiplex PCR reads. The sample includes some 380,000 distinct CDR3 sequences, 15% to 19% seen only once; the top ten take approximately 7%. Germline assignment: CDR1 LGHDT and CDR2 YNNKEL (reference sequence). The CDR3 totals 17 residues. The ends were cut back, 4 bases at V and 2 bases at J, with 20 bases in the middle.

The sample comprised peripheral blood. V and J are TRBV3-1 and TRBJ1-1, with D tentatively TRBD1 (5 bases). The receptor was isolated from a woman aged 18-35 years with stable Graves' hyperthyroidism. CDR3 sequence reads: CASSLGFAGRKNTEAFF. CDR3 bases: TGTGCCAGCAGCCTAGGCTTTGCGGGACGGAAAAACACTGAAGCTTTCTTT. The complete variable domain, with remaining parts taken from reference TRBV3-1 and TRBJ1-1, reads DTAVSQTPKYLVTQMGNDKSIKCEQNLGHDTMYWYKQDSKKFLKIMFSYNNKELIINETVPNRFSPKSPDKAHLNLHINSLELGDSAVYFCASSLGFAGRKNTEAFFGQGTRLTVV.